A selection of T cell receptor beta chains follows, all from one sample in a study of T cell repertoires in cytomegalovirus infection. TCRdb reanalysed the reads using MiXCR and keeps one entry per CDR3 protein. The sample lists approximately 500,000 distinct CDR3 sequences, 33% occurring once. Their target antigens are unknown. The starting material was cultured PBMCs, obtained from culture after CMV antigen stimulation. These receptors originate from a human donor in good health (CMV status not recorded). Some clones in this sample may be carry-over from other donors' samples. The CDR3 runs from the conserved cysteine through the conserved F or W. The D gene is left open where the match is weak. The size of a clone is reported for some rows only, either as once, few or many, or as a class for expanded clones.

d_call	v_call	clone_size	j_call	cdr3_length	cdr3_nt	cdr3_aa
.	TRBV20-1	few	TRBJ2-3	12	TGCAGTGCTTTGGGTCCCACAGATACGCAGTATTTT	CSALGPTDTQYF
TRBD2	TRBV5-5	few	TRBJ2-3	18	TGTGCCAGCAGCTTGCGAGGGACTAGCGGGAGTTATCCAGATACGCAGTATTTT	CASSLRGTSGSYPDTQYF
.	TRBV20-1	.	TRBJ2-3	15	TGCAGTGCTAGGGGCGGGACTTACCGGTTCGATACGCAGTATTTT	CSARGGTYRFDTQYF
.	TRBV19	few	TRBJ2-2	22	TGTGCCAGTAGTACTCCCGACAGATGGGGTATTGTCCCCATACCCAACACCGGGGAGCTGTTTTTT	CASSTPDRWGIVPIPNTGELFF
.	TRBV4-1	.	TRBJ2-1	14	TGCGCCAGCAGCCAAGAGGGGGTCCGGAATGAGCAGTTCTTC	CASSQEGVRNEQFF
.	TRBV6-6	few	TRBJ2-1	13	TGTGCCAGCAGTCCCCCGGAAGCGAGTGAGCAGTTCTTC	CASSPPEASEQFF
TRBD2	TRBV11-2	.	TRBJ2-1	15	TGTGCCAGCAGCCTGTCAGCGGGAGTATTTTATGAGCAGTTCTTC	CASSLSAGVFYEQFF
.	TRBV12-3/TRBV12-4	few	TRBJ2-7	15	TGTGCCAGCAGTCCAGGACCAGCAACGAGCTACGAGCAGTACTTC	CASSPGPATSYEQYF
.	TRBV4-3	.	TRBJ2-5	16	TGCGCCAGCAGCCAAGAAGCGGGGAGGGGGCGAGAGACCCAGTACTTC	CASSQEAGRGRETQYF
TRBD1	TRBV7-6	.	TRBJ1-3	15	TGTGCCAGCAGCCCCCTAGACAGGGTGGGAAACACCATATATTTT	CASSPLDRVGNTIYF
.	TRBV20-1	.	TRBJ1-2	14	TGCAGTGCTAGAGGAGCAGGCAATAACTATGGCTACACCTTC	CSARGAGNNYGYTF
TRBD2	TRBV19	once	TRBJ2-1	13	TGTGCCAGTACCCTAGCGGGGGGGAATGAGCAGTTCTTC	CASTLAGGNEQFF
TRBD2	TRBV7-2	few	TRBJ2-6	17	TGTGCCAGCAGCTTAGTTGGCGGGAGGGCCGGGGCCAACGTCCTGACTTTC	CASSLVGGRAGANVLTF
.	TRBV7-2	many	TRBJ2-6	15	TGTGCCAGCACCCCAGTCGGGGGAGGGGCCAACGTCCTGACTTTC	CASTPVGGGANVLTF